This T cell receptor beta chain appears in the sequencing data of a study of blood T cell repertoires in COVID-19. Study background: Acute and convalescent COVID-19 specimens originated in the United States, Italy and Spain. T cells, B-cell-depleted T cells, or PBMCs supplied cDNA or gDNA.

Sequencing used immunoSEQ multiplex PCR; TCRdb keeps in-frame clones, though not all of them. In the table there are roughly 300,000 clones, around 86% of which are singletons. Germline CDR1 SEHNR, CDR2 FQNEAQ (reference sequence). V dropped 4 bases and J dropped 5 bases, with 6 bases sitting between them. The CDR3 runs to 12 residues. The sequence derives from a woman younger than 30 who had recovered from COVID-19. V is TRBV7-9 and J is TRBJ1-5; no reliable D call. Sample: PBMCs or T cells enriched from blood (not recorded which). The CDR3: CASSSGDQPQHF. DNA for the CDR3: TGTGCCAGCAGCTCGGGAGATCAGCCCCAGCATTTT.